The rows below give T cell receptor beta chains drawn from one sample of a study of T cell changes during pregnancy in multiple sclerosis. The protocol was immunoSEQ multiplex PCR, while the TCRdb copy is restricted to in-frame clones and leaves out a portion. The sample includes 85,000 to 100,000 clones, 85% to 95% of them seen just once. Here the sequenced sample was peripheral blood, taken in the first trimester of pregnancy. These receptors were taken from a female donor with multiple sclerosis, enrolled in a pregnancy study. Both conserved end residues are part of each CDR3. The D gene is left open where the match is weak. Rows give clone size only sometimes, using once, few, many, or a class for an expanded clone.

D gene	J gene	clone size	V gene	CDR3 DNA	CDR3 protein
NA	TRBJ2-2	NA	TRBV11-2	TGTGCCAGCAGCTTAAGGGGCGCCGGGGAGCTGTTTTTT	CASSLRGAGELFF
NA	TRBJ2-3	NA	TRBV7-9	TGTGCCAGCAGCTCAATCAGAAGAAGCACAGATACGCAGTATTTT	CASSSIRRSTDTQYF
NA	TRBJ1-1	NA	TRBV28	TGTGCCAGCAGTTTGGACTGGAACACTGAAGCTTTCTTT	CASSLDWNTEAFF
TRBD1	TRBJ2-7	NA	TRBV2	TGTGCCAGCAGTGCGGGACAGGGGGCTAGCGAGCAGTACTTC	CASSAGQGASEQYF
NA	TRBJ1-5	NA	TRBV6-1	TGTGCCAGCAGTGAAGGCGCTTATAGCAATCAGCCCCAGCATTTT	CASSEGAYSNQPQHF
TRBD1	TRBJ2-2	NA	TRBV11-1	TGTGCCAGCAGCTTAGAAGAAGGGGGCGCGACCGGGGAGCTGTTTTTT	CASSLEEGGATGELFF
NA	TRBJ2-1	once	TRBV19	TGTGCCAGTAGTACGGAGGGGAGCTCCTACAATGAGCAGTTCTTC	CASSTEGSSYNEQFF
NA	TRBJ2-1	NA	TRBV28	TGTGCCAGCAGTTTGGTACAGAATCTTAATGAGCAGTTCTTC	CASSLVQNLNEQFF
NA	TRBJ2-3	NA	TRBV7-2	TGTGCCAGCAGCTTATATCCCGGGGGACCAGATACGCAGTATTTT	CASSLYPGGPDTQYF
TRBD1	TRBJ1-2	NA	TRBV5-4	TGTGCCAGCAGTTACGGACAGGACAACTATGGCTACACCTTC	CASSYGQDNYGYTF
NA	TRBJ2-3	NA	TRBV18	TGTGCCAGCTCACCTGCGGGGATCGGAACTAGCACAGATACGCAGTATTTT	CASSPAGIGTSTDTQYF
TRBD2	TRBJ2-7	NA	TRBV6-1	TGTGCCAGCAGTGGCGGGACTACCATCTACGAGCAGTACTTC	CASSGGTTIYEQYF
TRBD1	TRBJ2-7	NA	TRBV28	TGTGCCAGCACTACAGGGGGCAGGTACGAGCAGTACTTC	CASTTGGRYEQYF
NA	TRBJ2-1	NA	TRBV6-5	TGTGCCAGCAGTCCCGGGGGACGAGTAGGCAATGAGCAGTTCTTC	CASSPGGRVGNEQFF
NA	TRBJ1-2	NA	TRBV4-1	TGCGCCAGCAGCCCCCAGGCACAGAACGACTATGGCTACACCTTC	CASSPQAQNDYGYTF
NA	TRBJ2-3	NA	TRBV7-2	TGTGCCAGCAGCAGGGGGGATACGCAGTATTTT	CASSRGDTQYF
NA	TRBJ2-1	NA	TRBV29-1	TGCAGCGTTGAGACTAGGAGCTCCTACAATGAGCAGTTCTTC	CSVETRSSYNEQFF
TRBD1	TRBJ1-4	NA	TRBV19	TGTGCCAGTAGTATAAGAGGACAGGGCGAAAAACTGTTTTTT	CASSIRGQGEKLFF
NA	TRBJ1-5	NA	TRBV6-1	TGTGCCAGCAGAACGACAGGTGTTGACAATCAGCCCCAGCATTTT	CASRTTGVDNQPQHF
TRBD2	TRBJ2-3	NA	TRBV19	TGTGCCAGTAGTTTCCTAGCGGGAGGCGCGGCTTATACGCAGTATTTT	CASSFLAGGAAYTQYF
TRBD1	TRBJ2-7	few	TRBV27	TGTGCCAGCAAATTAACGGGACAGGGCAACGAGCAGTACTTC	CASKLTGQGNEQYF
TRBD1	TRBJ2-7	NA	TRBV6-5	TGTGCCAGCGGGACAGCGGCATCCTACGAGCAGTACTTC	CASGTAASYEQYF
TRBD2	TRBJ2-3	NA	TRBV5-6	TGTGCCAGCAGCGGATGGCCGGGGGGACCCTCCACAGATACGCAGTATTTT	CASSGWPGGPSTDTQYF